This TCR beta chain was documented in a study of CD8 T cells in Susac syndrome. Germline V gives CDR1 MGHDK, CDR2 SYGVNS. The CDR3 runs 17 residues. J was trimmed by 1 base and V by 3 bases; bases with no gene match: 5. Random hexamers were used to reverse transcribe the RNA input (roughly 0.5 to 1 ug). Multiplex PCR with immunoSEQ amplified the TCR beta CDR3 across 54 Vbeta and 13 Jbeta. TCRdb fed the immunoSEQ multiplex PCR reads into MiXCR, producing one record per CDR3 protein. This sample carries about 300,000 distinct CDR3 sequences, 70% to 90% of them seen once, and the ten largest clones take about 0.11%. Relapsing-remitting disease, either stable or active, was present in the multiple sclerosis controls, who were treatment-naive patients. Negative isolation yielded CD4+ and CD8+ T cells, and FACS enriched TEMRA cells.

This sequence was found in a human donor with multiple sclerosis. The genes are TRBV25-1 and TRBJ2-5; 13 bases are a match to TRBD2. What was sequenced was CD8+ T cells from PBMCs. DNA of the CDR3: TGTGCCAGCAGTGACGGGACTAGCGGGAAACTCCAAGAGACCCAGTACTTC. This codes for CASSDGTSGKLQETQYF.